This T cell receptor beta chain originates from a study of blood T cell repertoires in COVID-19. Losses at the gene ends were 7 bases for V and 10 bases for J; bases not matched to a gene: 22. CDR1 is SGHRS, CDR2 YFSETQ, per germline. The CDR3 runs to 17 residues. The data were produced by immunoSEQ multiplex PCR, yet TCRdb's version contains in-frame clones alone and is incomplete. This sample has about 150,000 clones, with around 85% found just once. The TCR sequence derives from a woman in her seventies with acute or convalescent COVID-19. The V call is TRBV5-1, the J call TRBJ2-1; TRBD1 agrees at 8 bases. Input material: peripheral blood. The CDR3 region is CASGAGTGHSLAREQFF. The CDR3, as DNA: TGCGCCAGCGGCGCCGGGACAGGCCACTCTCTAGCGCGGGAGCAGTTCTTC. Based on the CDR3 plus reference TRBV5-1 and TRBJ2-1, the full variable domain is KAGVTQTPRYLIKTRGQQVTLSCSPISGHRSVSWYQQTPGQGLQFLFEYFSETQRNKGNFPGRFSGRQFSNSRSEMNVSTLELGDSALYLCASGAGTGHSLAREQFFGPGTRLTVL.